The T cell receptor (beta chain) described here comes from a study of blood T cell repertoires in COVID-19. Across the whole study: The United States, Italy and Spain provided the acute and convalescent COVID-19 samples.

Method: immunoSEQ multiplex PCR; TCRdb's copy keeps in-frame clones and lacks some. Of 200,000 to 300,000 clones in the sample, roughly 85% were seen once. The CDR3 runs 16 residues. CDR1 SGHVS and CDR2 FQNEAQ come from the germline V gene. V lost 8 bases, J lost 1 base, and 8 bases stayed unmatched. The sequence derives from a man aged 18 to 35 with active or convalescent COVID-19. Sequenced: peripheral blood. The rearrangement joins TRBV7-8 to TRBJ2-3, with 11 bases identical to TRBD2. This CDR3 reads CASEGSGRAGTDTQYF. The CDR3 nucleotides are TGTGCCAGCGAAGGTAGCGGGAGGGCCGGCACAGATACGCAGTATTTT.